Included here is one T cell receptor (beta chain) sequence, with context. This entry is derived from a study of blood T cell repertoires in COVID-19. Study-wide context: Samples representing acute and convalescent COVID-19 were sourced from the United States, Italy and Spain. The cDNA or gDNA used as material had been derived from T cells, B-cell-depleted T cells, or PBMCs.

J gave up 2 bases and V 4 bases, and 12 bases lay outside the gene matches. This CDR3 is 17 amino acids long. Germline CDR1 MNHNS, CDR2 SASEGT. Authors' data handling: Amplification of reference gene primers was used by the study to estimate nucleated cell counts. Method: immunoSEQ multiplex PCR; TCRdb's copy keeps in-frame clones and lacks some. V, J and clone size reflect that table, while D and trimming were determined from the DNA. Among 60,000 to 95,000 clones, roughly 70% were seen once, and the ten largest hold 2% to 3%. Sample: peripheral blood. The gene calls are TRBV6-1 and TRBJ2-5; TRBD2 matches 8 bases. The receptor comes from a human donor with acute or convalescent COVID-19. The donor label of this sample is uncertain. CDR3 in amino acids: CASSVSGGGSIQETQYF. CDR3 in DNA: TGTGCCAGCAGTGTGTCCGGGGGGGGGTCGATTCAAGAGACCCAGTACTTC.